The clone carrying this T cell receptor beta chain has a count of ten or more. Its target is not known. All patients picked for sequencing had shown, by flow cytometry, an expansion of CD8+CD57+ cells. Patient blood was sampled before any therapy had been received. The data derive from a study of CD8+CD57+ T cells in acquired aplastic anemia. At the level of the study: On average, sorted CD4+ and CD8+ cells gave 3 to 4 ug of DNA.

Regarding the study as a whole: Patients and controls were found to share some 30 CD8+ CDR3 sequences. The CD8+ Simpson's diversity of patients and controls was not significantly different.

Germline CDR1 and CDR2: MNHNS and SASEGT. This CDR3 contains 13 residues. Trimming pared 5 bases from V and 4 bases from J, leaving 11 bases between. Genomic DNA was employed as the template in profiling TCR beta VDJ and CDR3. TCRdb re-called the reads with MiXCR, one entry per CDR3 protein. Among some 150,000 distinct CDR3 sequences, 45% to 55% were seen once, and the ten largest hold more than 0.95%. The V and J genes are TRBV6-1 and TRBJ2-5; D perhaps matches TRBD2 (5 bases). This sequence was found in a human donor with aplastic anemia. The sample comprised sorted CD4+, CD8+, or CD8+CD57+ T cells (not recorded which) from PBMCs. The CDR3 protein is CASSRGLGETQYF. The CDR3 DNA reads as TGTGCCAGCAGTCGCGGGTTGGGAGAGACCCAGTACTTC.